The present entry profiles one TCR beta chain with its context. Its antigen remains unknown. This CDR3 contains 15 residues. Germline V gene sequence: CDR1 KGHSH, CDR2 LQKENI. The V gene lost 0 bases and the J gene lost 0 bases, with 6 bases spanning the gap. The sample belongs to a study of blood T cells in healthy people across ages. PCR was performed a second time for roughly 7 to 12 cycles using a sample-barcoded 5' primer and a J-beta primer mix. One entry per CDR3 protein, called by TCRdb with MiXCR from the 5' RACE reads. This sample has around 1,700,000 distinct CDR3 sequences, with about 28% found just once. The study's findings and limits: Versus aged donors, long-lived donors had higher diversity and more naive CD4+ cells.

Source material: blood. This clonotype originated in a woman aged 25 to 39 in good health. V is TRBV18 and J is TRBJ2-1; unclear D gene. The CDR3 protein is CASSPPEHSYNEQFF. DNA for the CDR3: TGTGCCAGCTCACCACCCGAACACTCCTACAATGAGCAGTTCTTC.